Presented here are 10 T cell receptor beta chains from one specimen sequenced in a study of CD8 T cells in Susac syndrome. Reverse transcription of about 0.45 to 1 ug RNA was carried out with random hexamers. One entry per CDR3 protein results from TCRdb running MiXCR on the immunoSEQ multiplex PCR reads. The table includes just over 300,000 distinct CDR3 sequences, roughly 94% detected once. Sequenced material: CD4+ T cells from PBMCs. The receptors shown here come from a human donor with multiple sclerosis.

This chain uses TRBV4-1 with TRBJ2-3, with D possibly matching TRBD1 (6 bases). Trimming stripped 4 bases from V and 0 bases from J, with 23 bases between. Germline CDR1 is MGHRA and CDR2 is YSYEKL. This CDR3 has 19 residues. The CDR3 reads CASSLSTIRGPHSTDTQYF. DNA for the CDR3: TGCGCCAGCAGCCTCTCCACCATCAGGGGCCCGCATAGCACAGATACGCAGTATTTT.

J is TRBJ2-1 and V is TRBV20-1; 13 bases map to TRBD2. This CDR3 has 17 residues. The germline V gene has CDR1 DFQATT and CDR2 SNEGSKA (reference sequence). The CDR3 DNA is TGCAGCGCAGGGACTAGCGGGGCGAAAAGCTCCTACAATGAGCAGTTCTTC. As protein: CSAGTSGAKSSYNEQFF.

The chain employs TRBV5-1 and TRBJ2-4; D is perhaps TRBD2 (5 bases). Per the germline V gene, CDR1 is SGHRS and CDR2 is YFSETQ. Trimming left V 4 bases short and J 0 bases short, with 8 bases between. The CDR3 has 14 amino acids. The CDR3 sequence is CASSRREAKNIQYF. CDR3 nucleotide sequence: TGCGCCAGCAGCAGACGGGAAGCCAAAAACATTCAGTACTTC. Looking up the rest from reference TRBV5-1 and TRBJ2-4 gives the full variable domain: KAGVTQTPRYLIKTRGQQVTLSCSPISGHRSVSWYQQTPGQGLQFLFEYFSETQRNKGNFPGRFSGRQFSNSRSEMNVSTLELGDSALYLCASSRREAKNIQYFGAGTRLSVL.

The genes are TRBV9 and TRBJ2-3; possibly TRBD2 for D (5 bases). The CDR3 has 14 amino acids. The germline CDR1 and CDR2 sequences are SGDLS and YYNGEE. Trimming left V 0 bases short and J 8 bases short, with 13 bases between. The CDR3 coding sequence is TGTGCCAGCAGCGTAGCTCAGGTCCGGGGTACGCAGTATTTT. Its protein product is CASSVAQVRGTQYF.

This chain uses TRBV23-1 with TRBJ1-4, with D uncertain. TRBV23-1 is noted as an ORF with a role that remains uncertain. CDR3 size: 16 residues. The V gene lost 0 bases and the J gene lost 8 bases, with 16 bases spanning the gap. CDR3 region: CASSQSSPPSREKLFF. CDR3 DNA sequence: TGCGCCAGCAGTCAATCGAGTCCCCCCTCCCGGGAAAAACTGTTTTTT.

The rearrangement uses TRBV12-3 or TRBV12-4 and TRBJ1-2, with no clear D. The CDR3 runs to 12 residues. V was trimmed by 6 bases and J by 5 bases, leaving 10 bases between them. CDR3 region: CASSRSGYGYTF. Here the CDR3 DNA reads TGTGCCAGCAGCCGATCAGGATATGGCTACACCTTC.

The chain joins TRBV5-1 to TRBJ2-5, with D possibly TRBD1 on 5 matching bases. Germline values: CDR1 SGHRS, CDR2 YFSETQ. The ends were cut back, 3 bases at V and 5 bases at J, with 20 bases in the middle. The CDR3 runs to 16 residues. The CDR3 DNA follows: TGCGCCAGCAGCTCCCGGACGGACACCCCTGGGGAGACCCAGTACTTC. Translated: CASSSRTDTPGETQYF. Drawing the rest from reference TRBV5-1 and TRBJ2-5, the complete variable domain is KAGVTQTPRYLIKTRGQQVTLSCSPISGHRSVSWYQQTPGQGLQFLFEYFSETQRNKGNFPGRFSGRQFSNSRSEMNVSTLELGDSALYLCASSSRTDTPGETQYFGPGTRLLVL.

This chain links TRBV4-3 with TRBJ2-2, with unresolved D. Germline CDR1 reads LGHNA; CDR2 reads YSLEER. The CDR3 totals 15 residues. V was cut by 0 bases and J by 4 bases, with 9 bases left in between. CDR3 sequence reads: CASSQETQITGELFF. The DNA of the CDR3 is TGCGCCAGCAGCCAAGAGACACAAATCACCGGGGAGCTGTTTTTT.

The J gene is TRBJ2-4, the V gene TRBV18; D uncertain. The CDR3 has 17 residues. The V gene's germline CDR1 is KGHSH and CDR2 LQKENI. V was pared by 0 bases and J by 2 bases, with 14 bases between. The CDR3 is CASSPPIMGGSKNIQYF. The CDR3 DNA reads as TGTGCCAGCTCACCACCGATAATGGGTGGCTCCAAAAACATTCAGTACTTC. The whole variable domain, remainder taken from reference TRBV18 and TRBJ2-4, is NAGVMQNPRHLVRRRGQEARLRCSPMKGHSHVYWYRQLPEEGLKFMVYLQKENIIDESGMPKERFSAEFPKEGPSILRIQQVVRGDSAAYFCASSPPIMGGSKNIQYFGAGTRLSVL.

The genes are TRBV7-8 and TRBJ1-1; 7 nucleotides match TRBD1. The CDR3 consists of 15 residues. Germline lookup yields CDR1 SGHVS and CDR2 FQNEAQ. The V gene end was trimmed by 5 bases and the J gene end by 2 bases; junction bases not matched to a gene: 8. This CDR3 is CASSGRQGFNTEAFF. CDR3 DNA: TGTGCCAGCAGCGGAAGACAGGGCTTCAACACTGAAGCTTTCTTT.